Described below is a single T cell receptor (beta chain) sequence and its context. The data belong to a study of blood T cell repertoires in COVID-19. Study information: Some COVID-19 samples were acute and others convalescent; all came from the United States, Italy and Spain. PBMCs, B-cell-depleted T cells, or T cells provided the cDNA or gDNA that made up the material.

Method: immunoSEQ multiplex PCR; TCRdb's copy keeps in-frame clones and lacks some. The data show tens of thousands of clones, just over 85% seen once. The CDR3 length is 16 residues. The germline V and J ends were trimmed by 6 bases and 1 base, with 18 bases remaining between them. Germline loops: CDR1 SGHAT, CDR2 FQNNGV. The sequence came from a man older than 75 with active COVID-19. The chain carries TRBV11-2 and TRBJ1-1; D is unclear. The sequencing input was peripheral blood. The chain's CDR3 is CASRSKGGLQNTEAFF. The DNA for the CDR3 is TGTGCCAGCAGGTCTAAAGGCGGGCTTCAGAACACTGAAGCTTTCTTT.